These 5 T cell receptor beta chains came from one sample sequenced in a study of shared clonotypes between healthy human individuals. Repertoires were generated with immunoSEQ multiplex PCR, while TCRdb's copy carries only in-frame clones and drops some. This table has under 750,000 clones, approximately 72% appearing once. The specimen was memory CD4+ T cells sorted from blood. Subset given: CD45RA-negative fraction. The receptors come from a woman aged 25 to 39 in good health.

Here the CDR3 reads CASSLAVLAAEQFF. The CDR3 coding sequence is TGTGCCAGCAGCTTAGCGGTCCTGGCAGCTGAGCAGTTCTTC. The chain links TRBV7-9 to TRBJ2-1; no reliable D call. The germline gives CDR1 SEHNR, CDR2 FQNEAQ (reference sequence). CDR3 length: 14 residues. V was clipped by 0 bases and J by 9 bases, with 12 bases between them. Variable domain in full (rest from reference TRBV7-9 and TRBJ2-1): DTGVSQNPRHKITKRGQNVTFRCDPISEHNRLYWYRQTLGQGPEFLTYFQNEAQLEKSRLLSDRFSAERPKGSFSTLEIQRTEQGDSAMYLCASSLAVLAAEQFFGPGTRLTVL.

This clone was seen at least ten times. The CDR3 reads CASSQVLLSNYGYTF. The CDR3 region has the DNA TGTGCCAGCAGCCAAGTACTATTGTCTAACTATGGCTACACCTTC. V gene TRBV4-2 combines with J gene TRBJ1-2; D gene uncertain. Trimming shortened V by 1 base and J by 0 bases, and 9 bases separated the two germline ends. The germline V gene encodes CDR1 LGHNA and CDR2 YNFKEQ. The CDR3 is 15 amino acids.

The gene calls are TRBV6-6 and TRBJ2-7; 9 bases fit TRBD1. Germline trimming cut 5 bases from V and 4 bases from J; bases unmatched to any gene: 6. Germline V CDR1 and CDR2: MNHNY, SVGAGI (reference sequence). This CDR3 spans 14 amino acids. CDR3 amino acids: CASSPQGTGYEQYF. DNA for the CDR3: TGTGCCAGCAGTCCTCAGGGGACAGGGTACGAGCAGTACTTC.

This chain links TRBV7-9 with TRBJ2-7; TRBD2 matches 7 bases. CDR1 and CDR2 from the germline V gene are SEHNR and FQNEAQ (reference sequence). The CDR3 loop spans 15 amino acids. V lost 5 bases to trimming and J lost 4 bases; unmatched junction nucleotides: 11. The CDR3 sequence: CASSPPGGGPYEQYF. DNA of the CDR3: TGTGCCAGCAGCCCTCCTGGGGGGGGACCGTACGAGCAGTACTTC.

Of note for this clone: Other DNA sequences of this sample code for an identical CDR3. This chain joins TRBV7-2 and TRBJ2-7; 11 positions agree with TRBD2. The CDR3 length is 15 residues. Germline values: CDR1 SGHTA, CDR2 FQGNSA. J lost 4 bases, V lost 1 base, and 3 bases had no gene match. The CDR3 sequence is CASSLGLAGGYEQYF. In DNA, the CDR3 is TGTGCCAGCAGCTTAGGCCTAGCGGGAGGTTACGAGCAGTACTTC.